The T cell receptor beta chain described here comes from a study of CD8 T cells in Susac syndrome. The RNA input was about 0.5 to 1 ug, and it was reverse transcribed with random hexamers. Coverage of TCR beta CDR3 amplification by immunoSEQ multiplex PCR extended to 54 Vbeta and 13 Jbeta. TCRdb itself ran the immunoSEQ multiplex PCR reads through MiXCR, one entry per CDR3 protein. The profile shows hundreds of thousands of distinct CDR3 sequences, roughly 85% of them singletons. The multiple sclerosis controls were treatment-naive patients affected by stable or active relapsing-remitting disease. TEMRA cells were enriched by FACS, and CD4+ and CD8+ T cells were negatively isolated. This receptor was identified in a human donor with multiple sclerosis. The sample taken for sequencing was CD8+ T cells from PBMCs.

CDR3 coding DNA: TGTGCCAGTCTTACTAACCCCAGGGTTACTGAAGCTTTCTTT. It encodes CASLTNPRVTEAFF. The rearrangement links TRBV12-3 or TRBV12-4 to TRBJ1-1, with D maybe TRBD1 (5 bases). The CDR3 runs to 14 residues. Trimming stripped 9 bases from V and 5 bases from J, with 19 bases between.